Each of the 9 T cell receptor beta chains below was sequenced from the same sample in a study of immune evolution from preneoplasia to lung adenocarcinoma. Produced via immunoSEQ multiplex PCR; TCRdb's table is partial and in-frame only. The sample lists about 7,800 clones; 72% were seen once. What was sequenced was FFPE lung adenocarcinoma in situ tissue. These TCRs come from an older donor with lung adenocarcinoma. Some clones in this sample may be carry-over from other donors' samples.

The J gene is TRBJ2-5, the V gene TRBV5-1; 9 bases are shared with TRBD2. The V and J ends lost 5 bases and 2 bases, in that order; junction bases with no gene match: 7. CDR1 and CDR2 (germline): SGHRS, YFSETQ. CDR3 length: 15 amino acids. The CDR3 DNA sequence: TGCGCCAGCAGATCAGCGGGGGGACTACAAGAGACCCAGTACTTC. It specifies CASRSAGGLQETQYF.

The V gene is TRBV27, the J gene TRBJ2-1; D is unresolved. Germline V lookup: CDR1 MNHEY, CDR2 SMNVEV (reference sequence). This CDR3 has 15 amino acids. V lost 4 bases and J 5 bases, leaving 15 bases between the germline ends. CDR3 protein: CASSSQWSPNNEQFF. CDR3 nucleotide sequence: TGTGCCAGCAGTTCCCAATGGAGCCCAAACAATGAGCAGTTCTTC.

The rearrangement uses TRBV19 and TRBJ1-2; 7 positions agree with TRBD1. The trim removed 10 bases at V and 2 bases at J, leaving 7 bases unmatched. Germline assignment: CDR1 LNHDA and CDR2 SQIVND (reference sequence). The CDR3 length is 13 residues. The CDR3 reads CATQDRPNYGYTF. Here the CDR3 DNA reads TGTGCCACCCAGGACAGGCCCAACTATGGCTACACCTTC.

V usage is TRBV29-1 and J usage is TRBJ1-2; no definite D call. In germline, CDR1 is SQVTM, CDR2 ANQGSEA. The CDR3 totals 11 residues. Trimming pared 6 bases from V and 5 bases from J, leaving 10 bases between. CDR3 residues: CSVWIEYGYTF. The CDR3 coding sequence is TGCAGCGTCTGGATCGAGTATGGCTACACCTTC.

This clone was detected only a few times. The rearrangement links TRBV11-2 to TRBJ2-3; possible D gene TRBD1, 6 bases. V lost 1 base, J lost 5 bases, and 7 bases lay in between. Germline-derived CDR1 and CDR2 are SGHAT and FQNNGV. This CDR3 spans 13 amino acids. This chain's CDR3 is CASSLAGVDTQYF. The CDR3 DNA is TGTGCCAGCAGCTTAGCAGGGGTAGATACGCAGTATTTT.

V usage is TRBV11-2 and J usage is TRBJ1-4, with no clear D. The CDR3 has 14 residues. Trimming shortened V by 1 base and J by 0 bases, and 3 bases separated the two germline ends. Germline CDR1 and CDR2: SGHAT and FQNNGV. CDR3 DNA sequence: TGTGCCAGCAGCTTAGTGTCAACTAATGAAAAACTGTTTTTT. As protein: CASSLVSTNEKLFF.

The CDR3 region is CASSRDQQGIAFF. CDR3 sequence (DNA): TGTGCCAGCAGTCGAGACCAACAGGGGATAGCTTTCTTT. J is TRBJ1-1 and V is TRBV6-4; 7 nucleotides agree with TRBD1. This CDR3 has 13 residues. The V and J ends lost 5 bases and 10 bases, in that order; junction bases with no gene match: 10. Per the germline V gene, CDR1 is MRHNA and CDR2 is SNTAGT.

This chain joins TRBV18 and TRBJ2-5, with 9 bases lining up with TRBD1. The J call may be wrong; the DNA end is better matched by TRBJ2-7. This CDR3 spans 14 amino acids. Per the germline V gene, CDR1 is KGHSH and CDR2 is LQKENI. CDR3 protein: CASSPGTGYYEQYF. In nucleotides, the CDR3 is TGTGCCAGCTCACCAGGGACAGGGTACTACGAGCAGTACTTC.

V and J are TRBV29-1 and TRBJ1-2; D not certain. The CDR3 has 11 amino acids. V was shortened by 7 bases and J by 6 bases, with 12 bases between the two germline ends. Germline V gene data show CDR1 as SQVTM and CDR2 as ANQGSEA. CDR3 region: CSEEGGDGYTF. The CDR3 DNA reads as TGCAGCGAAGAAGGCGGGGATGGCTACACCTTC.